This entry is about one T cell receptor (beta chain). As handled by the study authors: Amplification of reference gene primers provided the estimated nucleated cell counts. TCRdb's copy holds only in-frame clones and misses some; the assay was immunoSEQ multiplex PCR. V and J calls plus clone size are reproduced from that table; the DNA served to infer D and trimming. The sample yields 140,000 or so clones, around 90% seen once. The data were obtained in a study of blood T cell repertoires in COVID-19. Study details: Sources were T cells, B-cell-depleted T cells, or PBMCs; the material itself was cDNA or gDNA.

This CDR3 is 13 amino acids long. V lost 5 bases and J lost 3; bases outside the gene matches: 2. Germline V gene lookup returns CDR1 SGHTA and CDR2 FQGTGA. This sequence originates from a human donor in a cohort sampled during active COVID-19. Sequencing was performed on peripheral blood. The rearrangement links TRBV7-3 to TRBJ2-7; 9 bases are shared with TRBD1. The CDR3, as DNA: TGTGCCAGCAGCCCGGGACAGGGCTACGAGCAGTACTTC. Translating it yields CASSPGQGYEQYF.